The rows below give T cell receptor beta chains drawn from one sample of a study of beta chain features in type 1 diabetes. TCRdb's table, derived via immunoSEQ multiplex PCR, lists solely in-frame clones and lacks some. Of 120,000 to 150,000 clones listed, roughly 50% were seen once; the top ten hold around 0.42%. The sequenced sample consisted of Tregs from blood. Receptors originate from a man aged 18 to 29 in good health. Both conserved end residues are part of each CDR3. Where a row states a size, it is once, few, many or the class of an expanded clone; other rows omit it.

clone size: NA
V gene: TRBV7-9
J gene: TRBJ1-5
CDR3 protein: CASSRTGRNQPQHF

clone size: few
V gene: TRBV5-1
J gene: TRBJ2-1
CDR3 protein: CASSSQVSSYNEQFF

clone size: NA
V gene: TRBV30
J gene: TRBJ2-7
CDR3 protein: CAWSRGTSGYYEQYF

clone size: NA
V gene: TRBV19
J gene: TRBJ1-2
CDR3 protein: CASSIGQDYGYTF

clone size: NA
V gene: TRBV7-9
J gene: TRBJ1-6
CDR3 protein: CASSRGSPLHF

clone size: few
V gene: TRBV5-4
J gene: TRBJ1-3
CDR3 protein: CASSRLGNTIYF

clone size: few
V gene: TRBV4-3
J gene: TRBJ2-5
CDR3 protein: CASSQNIQETQYF

clone size: NA
V gene: TRBV10-3
J gene: TRBJ2-7
CDR3 protein: CATSGGSSYEQYF

clone size: NA
V gene: TRBV7-9
J gene: TRBJ1-2
CDR3 protein: CASRVGAGHGYTF

clone size: NA
V gene: TRBV5-1
J gene: TRBJ1-6
CDR3 protein: CASSRTGFGSPLHF

clone size: few
V gene: TRBV7-2
J gene: TRBJ1-5
CDR3 protein: CASTQGSSNQPQHF

clone size: NA
V gene: TRBV5-4
J gene: TRBJ2-1
CDR3 protein: CASSSPSGRASDEQFF

clone size: few
V gene: TRBV7-3
J gene: TRBJ2-5
CDR3 protein: CASSRSGTAQETQYF

clone size: NA
V gene: TRBV5-1
J gene: TRBJ2-5
CDR3 protein: CASSFQYRETQYF

clone size: once
V gene: TRBV19
J gene: TRBJ1-5
CDR3 protein: CASSKEPGNQPQHF

clone size: NA
V gene: TRBV19
J gene: TRBJ2-5
CDR3 protein: CASSTRGLAGGMETQYF

clone size: few
V gene: TRBV14
J gene: TRBJ1-1
CDR3 protein: CASSRTGVGADTEAFF

clone size: few
V gene: TRBV9
J gene: TRBJ1-2
CDR3 protein: CASNTGFRGYTF

clone size: NA
V gene: TRBV7-2
J gene: TRBJ1-1
CDR3 protein: CASSLEGSGGTEAFF

clone size: NA
V gene: TRBV7-9
J gene: TRBJ1-2
CDR3 protein: CASSLRQGADRYTF

clone size: NA
V gene: TRBV11-2
J gene: TRBJ2-5
CDR3 protein: CASSLGSRETQYF

clone size: NA
V gene: TRBV5-6
J gene: TRBJ1-6
CDR3 protein: CASTIWDRPNSPLHF

clone size: NA
V gene: TRBV2
J gene: TRBJ2-7
CDR3 protein: CASSLSGRAREQYF

clone size: few
V gene: TRBV9
J gene: TRBJ2-1
CDR3 protein: CASSVGTSGLYNEQFF

clone size: NA
V gene: TRBV18
J gene: TRBJ1-4
CDR3 protein: CASSLRDRDEKLFF

clone size: NA
V gene: TRBV5-1
J gene: TRBJ2-6
CDR3 protein: CASSRAGASGANVLTF

clone size: NA
V gene: TRBV13
J gene: TRBJ2-5
CDR3 protein: CASSSGSRETQYF

clone size: NA
V gene: TRBV28
J gene: TRBJ1-6
CDR3 protein: CAVHEGQRNNSPLHF

clone size: few
V gene: TRBV19
J gene: TRBJ1-3
CDR3 protein: CASRQGTGNTIYF

clone size: few
V gene: TRBV2
J gene: TRBJ2-7
CDR3 protein: CASFRDRGPEQYF

clone size: few
V gene: TRBV5-5
J gene: TRBJ2-7
CDR3 protein: CASSQDRVHEQYF

clone size: few
V gene: TRBV18
J gene: TRBJ2-7
CDR3 protein: CASSPPGGYEQYF

clone size: NA
V gene: TRBV7-2
J gene: TRBJ1-2
CDR3 protein: CASSPLQGWADYGYTF

clone size: few
V gene: TRBV5-1
J gene: TRBJ2-5
CDR3 protein: CASSPGQAEPKQYF